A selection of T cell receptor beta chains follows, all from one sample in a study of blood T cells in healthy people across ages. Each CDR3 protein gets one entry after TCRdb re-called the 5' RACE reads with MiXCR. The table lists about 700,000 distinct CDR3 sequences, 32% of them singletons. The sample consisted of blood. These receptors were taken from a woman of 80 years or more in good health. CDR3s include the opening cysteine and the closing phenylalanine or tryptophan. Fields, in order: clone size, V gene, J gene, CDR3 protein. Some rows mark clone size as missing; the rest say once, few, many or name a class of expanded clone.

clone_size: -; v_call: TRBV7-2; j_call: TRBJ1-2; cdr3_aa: CASSKTTGGYTF
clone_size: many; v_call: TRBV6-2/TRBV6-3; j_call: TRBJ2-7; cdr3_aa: CASSNSGGYEQYF
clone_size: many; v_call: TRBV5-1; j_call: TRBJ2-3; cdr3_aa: CASKRGPDSDTQYF
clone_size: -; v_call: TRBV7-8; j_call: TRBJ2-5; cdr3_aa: CASSFYSGAETQYF
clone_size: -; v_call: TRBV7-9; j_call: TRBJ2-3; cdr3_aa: CASSVTGGALDTQYF
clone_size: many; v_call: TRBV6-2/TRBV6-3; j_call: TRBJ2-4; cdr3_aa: CASSYSPGAKNIQYF
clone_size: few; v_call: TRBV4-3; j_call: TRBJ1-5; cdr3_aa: CASSQDLNRASNQPQHF
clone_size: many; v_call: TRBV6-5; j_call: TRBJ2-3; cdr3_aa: CASSYLGLTDTQYF
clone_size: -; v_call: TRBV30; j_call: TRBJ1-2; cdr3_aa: CAWSAPGTDYGYTF
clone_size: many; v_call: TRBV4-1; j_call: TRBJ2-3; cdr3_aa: CASSHTGTDPDTQYF
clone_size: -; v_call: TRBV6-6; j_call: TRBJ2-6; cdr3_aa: CASSATGNSGANVLTF
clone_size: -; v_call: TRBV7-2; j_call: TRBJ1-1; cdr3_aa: CASSLNVGEAFF
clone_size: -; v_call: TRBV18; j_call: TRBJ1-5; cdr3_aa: CASSPAQINRPQHF
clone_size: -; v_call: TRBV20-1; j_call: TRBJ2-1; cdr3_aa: CSAQSLAGGDEQFF
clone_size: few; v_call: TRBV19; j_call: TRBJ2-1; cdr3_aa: CASSAPRDYYNEQFF
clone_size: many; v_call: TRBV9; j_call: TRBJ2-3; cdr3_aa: CASSVDPATDTQYF
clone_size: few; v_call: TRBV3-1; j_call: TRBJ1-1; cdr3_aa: CASSRHQGNTEAFF
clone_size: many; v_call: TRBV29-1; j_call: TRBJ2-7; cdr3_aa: CSVDGGPYEQYF
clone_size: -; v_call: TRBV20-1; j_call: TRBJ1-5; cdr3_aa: CSANGQGGRGNQPQHF
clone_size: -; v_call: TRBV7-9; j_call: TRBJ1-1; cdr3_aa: CASRQKTLNTEAFF
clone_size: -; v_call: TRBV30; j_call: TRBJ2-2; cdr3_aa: CALTGWQRTGELFF